The T cell receptor beta chain described here comes from a study of neurological immune-mediated disorders. Trimming stripped 5 bases from V and 0 bases from J, with 14 bases between. Germline assignment: CDR1 LNHNV and CDR2 YYDKDF (reference sequence). This CDR3 has 16 residues. With 10-nucleotide random UMIs included, cDNA was synthesized by 5'RACE. TCRdb re-derived calls from the 5' RACE reads in MiXCR, one entry per CDR3 protein. The data contain about 44,000 distinct CDR3 sequences, about 22% of them seen just once; the ten biggest clones take up more than 4%. Time point of the sample: technical triplicate 3. The unsorted libraries originated from 2 million PBMCs kept at -80 C.

Sequenced: PBMCs. This TCR was recovered from a man between 60 and 70 years old with HTLV-1-associated myelopathy (HAM/TSP). The chain couples TRBV15 to TRBJ1-3; D unclear. CDR3 amino acids: CATSPGPLLSGNTIYF. The CDR3 DNA follows: TGTGCCACCAGCCCAGGACCGCTTCTCTCTGGAAACACCATATATTTT.